Below, one TCR beta chain is given with its context. Its antigen is still unknown. No per-base quality is available; no much larger clone lies one base away. This sample is part of a study of blood T cell repertoires in COVID-19 (dated by TCRdb to 2020 to 2021). With regard to the full study: The collaborator samples originated in the United States, Italy and Spain and spanned the acute and convalescent phases of COVID-19. The material from the prospective study consisted of cDNA or gDNA derived from T cells, B-cell-depleted T cells, or PBMCs. The dataset comprised deeply sampled blood TCRbeta repertoires from subjects exposed to, actively infected with, or recovered from COVID-19. The repertoires were released in a freely available public database intended as a resource for research on the immune response to SARS-CoV-2. Samples came from the ongoing ImmuneRACE study (first 160 participants) plus 1,254 subjects from 6 global collaborators. Sample metadata almost always included a de-identified subject ID, COVID-19 status, age in years and sex. Where available, HLA class I and class II types were taken from metadata supplied by the sample provider and were not determined by assay-based typing.

TCRbeta CDR3 regions were amplified from genomic DNA using the immunoSEQ Assay, a bias-controlled multiplex PCR. On the study's bioinformatics: The number of nucleated cells in each sample was estimated from the amplification of reference gene primers within the assay. To quantify the absolute abundance of each unique TCRbeta CDR3 rearrangement, sequence reads were collapsed and filtered. Productive Simpson clonality was computed per sample as the square root of Simpson's diversity index over productive rearrangements. As stored in TCRdb, this immuneACCESS dataset retains in-frame rearrangements with V and J assigned. A fraction of the clones does not appear; measured against another copy, unresolved V genes explain less than half of the discrepancy, and the remainder lacks a known reason. V, J and clone size derive from that table, while D and trimming were established from the DNA sequence. This sample is represented by over 80,000 clones; around three quarters of them were singletons. The ten most abundant clones make up 4% to 5.5% of the sample.

Per the germline V gene, SGHDN is the CDR1 and FVKESK is the CDR2. CDR3 length: 14 amino acids, cysteine to phenylalanine. Kept here is only the CDR3 DNA, which spans 42 bases and is read in frame from base 1. V trim: 2 bases; J trim: 3 bases; unmatched bases: 3. Summary of the overall study and its limitations: The amount of clinical and demographic metadata varied by source and participant and was provided uncurated.

Whole blood was collected in K2EDTA tubes by collaborating institutions according to the institutions' own protocols. For TCRbeta analysis, collaborators shipped samples in one of three forms: frozen whole blood, isolated PBMCs, or DNA extracted from either of those sample types. The V gene is TRBV14 and the J gene is TRBJ1-2, with TRBD1 identical over 7 junction bases. The sequenced sample consisted of peripheral blood. This receptor was taken from a woman aged 50 to 60 with acute or convalescent COVID-19. This receptor carries the CDR3 CASSQRTGYYGYTF. The nucleotide sequence is TGTGCCAGCAGCCAACGGACAGGCTACTATGGCTACACCTTC.